A single sample gave rise to the 4 T cell receptor beta chains below, sequenced in a study of CD8 T cells in Susac syndrome. Random hexamers served to reverse transcribe roughly 0.45 to 1 ug RNA. TCRdb reprocessed the immunoSEQ multiplex PCR reads with MiXCR, giving one entry per CDR3 protein. The table shows some 220,000 distinct CDR3 sequences, with 95% occurring only once. The sequenced sample was CD4+ T cells from PBMCs. These receptor sequences come from a human donor with multiple sclerosis.

V usage is TRBV27 and J usage is TRBJ2-7; D may be TRBD2 (6 bases). Germline assignment: CDR1 MNHEY and CDR2 SMNVEV (reference sequence). There are 16 residues in the CDR3. Trimming removed 5 bases from V and 1 base from J, with 18 bases in between. In DNA, the CDR3 is TGTGCCAGCAGTCCCCGCCTGGGAGGAGGTTCCTACGAGCAGTACTTC. This encodes CASSPRLGGGSYEQYF.

The gene calls are TRBV4-2 and TRBJ2-7; D might be TRBD1 (5 bases). The V end lost 2 bases, the J end lost 6 bases, and 8 bases lay between the germline ends. The length of the CDR3 is 12 residues. Germline assignment: CDR1 LGHNA and CDR2 YNFKEQ. The DNA for the CDR3 is TGTGCCAGCAGCCAAACAGGTGGCGAGCAGTACTTC. It encodes CASSQTGGEQYF.

The chain has TRBV20-1 and TRBJ2-1; a weak D match, TRBD2 (7 bases). Per the germline V gene, CDR1 is DFQATT and CDR2 is SNEGSKA (reference sequence). CDR3 length equals 12 residues. Written as DNA, the CDR3 is TGCAGGGCCAGAGGGGGGGCCAATGAGCAGTTCTTC. It encodes CRARGGANEQFF.

The chain carries TRBV20-1 and TRBJ2-1; D is possibly TRBD1 (5 bases). This CDR3 comprises 15 residues. Trimming stripped 5 bases from V and 0 bases from J, with 14 bases between. Per germline, CDR1 DFQATT and CDR2 SNEGSKA (reference sequence). CDR3 coding DNA: TGCAGTGCTCCTAGGGGCCTTAGCTCCTACAATGAGCAGTTCTTC. It is translated as CSAPRGLSSYNEQFF.